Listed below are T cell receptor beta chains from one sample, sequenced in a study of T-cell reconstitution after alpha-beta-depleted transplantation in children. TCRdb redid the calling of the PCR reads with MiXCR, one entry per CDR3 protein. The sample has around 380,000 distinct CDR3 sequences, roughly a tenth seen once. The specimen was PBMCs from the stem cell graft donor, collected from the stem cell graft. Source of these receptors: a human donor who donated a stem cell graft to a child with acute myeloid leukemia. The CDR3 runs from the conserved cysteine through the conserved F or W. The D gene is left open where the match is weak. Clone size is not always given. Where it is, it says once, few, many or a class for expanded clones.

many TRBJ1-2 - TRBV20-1 CSVGQGVNYGYTF TGCAGTGTAGGTCAGGGCGTTAACTATGGCTACACCTTC
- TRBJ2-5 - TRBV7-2 CASSLPLIETQYF TGTGCCAGCAGCTTACCCCTAATAGAGACCCAGTACTTC
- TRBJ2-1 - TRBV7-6 CASSLTPRHEQFF TGTGCCAGCAGCTTAACCCCCCGGCATGAGCAGTTCTTC
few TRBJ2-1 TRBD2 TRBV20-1 CSARPTSGEQFF TGCAGTGCTAGACCTACTAGCGGTGAGCAGTTCTTC
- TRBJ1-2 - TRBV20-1 CSARDYRGYGYTF TGCAGTGCTAGAGATTACCGAGGCTATGGCTACACCTTC
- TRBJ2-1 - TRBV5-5 CASSLDHGSNNEQFF TGTGCCAGCAGCTTGGATCACGGGAGCAACAATGAGCAGTTCTTC
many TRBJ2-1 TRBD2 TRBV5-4 CASSLAVAGGISSYNEQFF TGTGCCAGCAGCTTGGCGGTAGCGGGAGGCATAAGCTCCTACAATGAGCAGTTCTTC
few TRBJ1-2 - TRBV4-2 CASSQEPGANYGYTF TGTGCCAGCAGCCAAGAACCCGGGGCAAACTATGGCTACACCTTC
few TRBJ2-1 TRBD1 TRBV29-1 CSVAGTGGRWKRSEQFF TGCAGCGTAGCTGGGACAGGGGGACGCTGGAAGAGGAGTGAGCAGTTCTTC
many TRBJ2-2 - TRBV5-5 CASSLTGLVTGELFF TGTGCCAGCAGCTTGACCGGGTTGGTCACCGGGGAGCTGTTTTTT
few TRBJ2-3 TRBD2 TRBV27 CASSQSGTSTDTQYF TGTGCCAGCAGCCAAAGCGGGACGAGCACAGATACGCAGTATTTT
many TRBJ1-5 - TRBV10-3 CAISGSGARGQPQHF TGTGCCATCAGTGGGTCCGGGGCCAGGGGTCAGCCCCAGCATTTT
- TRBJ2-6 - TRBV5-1 CASSLSGPVGANVLTF TGCGCCAGCAGCTTGAGCGGACCCGTGGGGGCCAACGTCCTGACTTTC
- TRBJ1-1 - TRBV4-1 CASSQSPGAMNTEAFF TGCGCCAGCAGCCAATCCCCAGGGGCGATGAACACTGAAGCTTTCTTT
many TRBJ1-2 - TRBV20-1 CSARDEPPANYGYTF TGCAGTGCTAGAGATGAACCTCCAGCTAACTATGGCTACACCTTC
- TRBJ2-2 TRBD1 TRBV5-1 CASSHQGQENTGELFF TGCGCCAGCAGCCACCAGGGACAGGAGAACACCGGGGAGCTGTTTTTT
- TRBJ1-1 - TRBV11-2 CASRRRQINTEAFF TGTGCCAGCAGGCGACGACAGATAAACACTGAAGCTTTCTTT
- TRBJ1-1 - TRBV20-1 CSARGYGRGPFAPTMNTEAFF TGCAGTGCTAGAGGATACGGACGTGGGCCGTTCGCACCTACTATGAACACTGAAGCTTTCTTT
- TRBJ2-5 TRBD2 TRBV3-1 CASSLRLAGGRRETQYF TGTGCCAGCAGCCTGAGACTAGCGGGGGGGCGTAGAGAGACCCAGTACTTC
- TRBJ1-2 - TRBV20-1 CSAVDLYLVGEYGYTF TGCAGTGCTGTCGACCTGTACCTCGTAGGAGAATATGGCTACACCTTC
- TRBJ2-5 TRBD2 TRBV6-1 CASSRTSGTLQETQYF TGTGCCAGCAGTAGAACTAGCGGGACCTTACAAGAGACCCAGTACTTC
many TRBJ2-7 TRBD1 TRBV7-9 CASSPGQGFTYEQYF TGTGCCAGCAGTCCGGGACAGGGGTTTACCTACGAGCAGTACTTC
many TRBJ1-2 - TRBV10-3 CAISDRGAQGYGYTF TGTGCCATCAGTGACCGGGGGGCGCAGGGCTATGGCTACACCTTC
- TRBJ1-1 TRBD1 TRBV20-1 CSARSGTGFYTEAFF TGCAGTGCTAGATCCGGGACAGGGTTTTACACTGAAGCTTTCTTT
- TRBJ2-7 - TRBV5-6 CASSFNNRSPYEQYF TGTGCCAGCAGCTTCAATAACAGAAGCCCCTACGAGCAGTACTTC
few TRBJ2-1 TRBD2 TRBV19 CASSGLAGAYNEQFF TGTGCCAGTAGCGGACTAGCGGGCGCTTACAATGAGCAGTTCTTC
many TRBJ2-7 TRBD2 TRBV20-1 CSANERGPYEQYF TGCAGTGCTAACGAGCGGGGGCCCTACGAGCAGTACTTC
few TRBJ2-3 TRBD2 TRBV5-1 CASSLKAGGPDTQYF TGCGCCAGCAGCTTAAAAGCGGGGGGGCCAGATACGCAGTATTTT
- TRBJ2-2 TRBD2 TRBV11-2 CASSLGGRTSPNTGELFF TGTGCCAGCAGCTTAGGAGGGAGGACTAGCCCGAACACCGGGGAGCTGTTTTTT
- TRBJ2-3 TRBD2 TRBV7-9 CASSFPLAGGTDTQYF TGTGCCAGCAGCTTTCCCCTAGCGGGGGGCACAGATACGCAGTATTTT
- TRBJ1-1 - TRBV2 CASSVGGRGDFDTEAFF TGTGCCAGCAGTGTCGGGGGGAGAGGGGATTTTGACACTGAAGCTTTCTTT
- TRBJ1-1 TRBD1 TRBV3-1 CASSQHTRTGEGAFF TGTGCCAGCAGCCAACATACCCGGACAGGGGAGGGAGCTTTCTTT
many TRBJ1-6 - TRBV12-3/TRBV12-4 CASSLAQIDSPLHF TGTGCCAGCAGTTTAGCGCAGATTGATTCACCCCTCCACTTT
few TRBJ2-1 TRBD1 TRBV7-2 CASSLGQGIREQFF TGTGCCAGCAGCCTAGGACAGGGGATTAGGGAGCAGTTCTTC
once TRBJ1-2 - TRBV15 CATSRDKRGQDGYTF TGTGCCACCAGCAGAGATAAGAGGGGCCAAGATGGCTACACCTTC
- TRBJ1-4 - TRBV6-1 CASIDSGGEKLFF TGTGCCAGCATTGACAGCGGTGGTGAAAAACTGTTTTTT
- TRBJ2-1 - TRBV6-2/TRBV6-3 CASSYSSVEQFF TGTGCCAGCAGTTACTCGTCAGTCGAGCAGTTCTTC
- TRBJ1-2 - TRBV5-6 CASSLAGSSNYGYTF TGTGCCAGCAGCTTGGCTGGCAGCTCTAACTATGGCTACACCTTC
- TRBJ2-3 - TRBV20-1 CSARVPALGGQYF TGCAGTGCTAGAGTTCCGGCTCTGGGCGGGCAGTATTTT
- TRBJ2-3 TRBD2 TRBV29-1 CRTGSGRNADTQYF TGCAGAACGGGTAGCGGGAGAAACGCAGATACGCAGTATTTT
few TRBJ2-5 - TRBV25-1 CASSEVEVRETQYF TGTGCCAGCAGTGAAGTGGAGGTGCGGGAGACCCAGTACTTC